Shown below are 11 T cell receptor beta chains from a single sample sequenced in a study of siplizumab effects on memory and regulatory T cells. Data came from immunoSEQ multiplex PCR; TCRdb stores just in-frame clones and leaves some out. The profile shows about 100,000 clones, around 90% of them singletons. Sequencing was performed on CD4+ T cells sorted from blood. These receptors all stem from a human donor in good health.

The chain recombines TRBV5-1 with TRBJ1-1; TRBD1 matches 12 bases. Germline V lookup: CDR1 SGHRS, CDR2 YFSETQ. The CDR3 is made up of 17 amino acids. V dropped 0 bases and J dropped 3; count of bases not matched to a gene: 6. The CDR3 bases are TGCGCCAGCAGCTTGGGGGGACAGGGGGCCGGGGACACTGAAGCTTTCTTT. It specifies CASSLGGQGAGDTEAFF.

This clone was seen a few times. This rearrangement joins TRBV5-6 to TRBJ2-3, with 8 bases fitting TRBD1. Germline-derived CDR1 and CDR2 are SGHDT and YYEEEE. V trimming: 4 bases; J trimming: 7 bases; junction bases outside the gene matches: 5. There are 13 residues in the CDR3. CDR3 nucleotide sequence: TGTGCCAGCAGCGGCAGGGGGCGGTATACGCAGTATTTT. Its translation is CASSGRGRYTQYF.

The gene calls are TRBV19 and TRBJ1-5, with no clear D. V was clipped by 6 bases and J by 2 bases, with 14 bases between them. Germline V gives CDR1 LNHDA, CDR2 SQIVND (reference sequence). The CDR3 covers 15 residues. CDR3 protein: CASRQDVGGNQPQHF. As DNA, the CDR3 is TGTGCCAGTAGGCAAGACGTGGGTGGCAATCAGCCCCAGCATTTT.

The V gene is TRBV11-2, the J gene TRBJ2-5; D is undetermined. Trimming left V 1 base short and J 4 bases short, with 7 bases between. Looked up from germline, CDR1 is SGHAT and CDR2 is FQNNGV. This CDR3 is built from 13 residues. CDR3 nucleotides: TGTGCCAGCAGCTTAGGAGTAGTAGAGACCCAGTACTTC. Translation gives CASSLGVVETQYF. The whole variable domain, filled in from reference TRBV11-2 and TRBJ2-5, reads EAGVAQSPRYKIIEKRQSVAFWCNPISGHATLYWYQQILGQGPKLLIQFQNNGVVDDSQLPKDRFSAERLKGVDSTLKIQPAKLEDSAVYLCASSLGVVETQYFGPGTRLLVL.

This clone turned up a few times. The chain joins TRBV7-9 to TRBJ1-3; TRBD1 might be the D (5 bases). The CDR3 runs to 16 residues. Germline-derived CDR1 and CDR2 are SEHNR and FQNEAQ (reference sequence). V shed 4 bases and J shed 0 bases, with 13 bases lying between them. The DNA of the CDR3 is TGTGCCAGCAGCTCCCCAGGGACTCACTCTGGAAACACCATATATTTT. Protein sequence: CASSSPGTHSGNTIYF.

This chain links TRBV5-1 with TRBJ2-7; 7 positions agree with TRBD1. This CDR3 spans 15 amino acids. V shed 4 bases, J shed 1 base, and the junction held 8 bases outside the gene matches. The germline gives CDR1 SGHRS, CDR2 YFSETQ. The CDR3 is CASSVPGQYSYEQYF. The CDR3 DNA reads as TGCGCCAGCAGCGTACCGGGACAGTATTCCTACGAGCAGTACTTC.

This clone was seen once. CDR3 sequence: CASSLGIVLADTQYF. The CDR3, as DNA: TGTGCCAGCAGCTTGGGAATAGTTTTGGCAGATACGCAGTATTTT. The gene calls are TRBV7-8 and TRBJ2-3; no clear D gene. The CDR3 covers 15 residues. Germline V gene data show CDR1 as SGHVS and CDR2 as FQNEAQ. Trimming took off 3 bases at V and 4 bases at J, with 14 bases between the two ends.

The J gene is TRBJ2-7, the V gene TRBV18; the D gene is possibly TRBD2 (5 bases). The CDR3 covers 16 residues. Trimming removed 3 bases at V and 0 bases at J, with 15 bases between. Germline CDR1 and CDR2: KGHSH and LQKENI. The DNA for the CDR3 is TGTGCCAGCTCACCCCTGGACTGGGGAAGCTCCTACGAGCAGTACTTC. Protein: CASSPLDWGSSYEQYF.

The chain uses TRBV11-1 and TRBJ2-1; TRBD2 matches 9 bases. Trimming removed 0 bases from V and 2 bases from J; junction bases left unmatched: 2. The germline V gene has CDR1 SGHAT and CDR2 FQDESV (reference sequence). There are 16 residues in the CDR3. The CDR3 sequence: CASSLAGGGAYNEQFF. The CDR3 region has the DNA TGTGCCAGCAGCTTAGCGGGCGGGGGGGCCTACAATGAGCAGTTCTTC.

This chain uses TRBV6-5 with TRBJ1-1; TRBD1 is a possible D gene (6 bases). This CDR3 contains 16 residues. Germline CDR1 reads MNHEY; CDR2 reads SVGAGI. Deletions cut 6 bases from V and 4 bases from J, with 21 bases between. CDR3 nucleotides: TGTGCCAGCAGGTACCGCGGGACACCGGGCGGCACTGAAGCTTTCTTT. Amino acid sequence: CASRYRGTPGGTEAFF.

The rearrangement joins TRBV2 to TRBJ2-3, with D unclear. The CDR3 is 15 amino acids. V dropped 5 bases and J dropped 0 bases, with 12 bases sitting between them. Germline CDR1 reads SNHLY; CDR2 reads FYNNEI. The CDR3 is CASSYRRSSTDTQYF. CDR3 nucleotide sequence: TGTGCCAGCAGTTATCGACGCTCTAGCACAGATACGCAGTATTTT.